This T cell receptor (beta chain) originates from a study of blood T cell repertoires in COVID-19. Study in general: The origin of the acute and convalescent COVID-19 samples was the United States, Italy and Spain. Sources were T cells, B-cell-depleted T cells, or PBMCs; the material itself was cDNA or gDNA.

V was cut by 3 bases and J by 5 bases, with 11 bases left in between. Germline CDR1 SGHRS, CDR2 YFSETQ. This CDR3 spans 14 amino acids. Per the study methods: Researchers report that nucleated cell counts were estimated from reference gene primer amplification. Generated by immunoSEQ multiplex PCR, the TCRdb table keeps only in-frame clones and is missing some. Clone size and the V and J calls come from that table; the DNA yielded D and trimming. Of around 250,000 clones in the sample, more than 70% were seen once. The J gene is TRBJ2-2, the V gene TRBV5-1, with D possibly being TRBD2 (5 bases). Sequenced sample: peripheral blood. The sequence was collected from a woman between 18 and 29 years old with acute or convalescent COVID-19. CDR3 in amino acids: CASSSGELTGELFF. CDR3 coding DNA: TGCGCCAGCAGCTCCGGGGAGCTTACCGGGGAGCTGTTTTTT.